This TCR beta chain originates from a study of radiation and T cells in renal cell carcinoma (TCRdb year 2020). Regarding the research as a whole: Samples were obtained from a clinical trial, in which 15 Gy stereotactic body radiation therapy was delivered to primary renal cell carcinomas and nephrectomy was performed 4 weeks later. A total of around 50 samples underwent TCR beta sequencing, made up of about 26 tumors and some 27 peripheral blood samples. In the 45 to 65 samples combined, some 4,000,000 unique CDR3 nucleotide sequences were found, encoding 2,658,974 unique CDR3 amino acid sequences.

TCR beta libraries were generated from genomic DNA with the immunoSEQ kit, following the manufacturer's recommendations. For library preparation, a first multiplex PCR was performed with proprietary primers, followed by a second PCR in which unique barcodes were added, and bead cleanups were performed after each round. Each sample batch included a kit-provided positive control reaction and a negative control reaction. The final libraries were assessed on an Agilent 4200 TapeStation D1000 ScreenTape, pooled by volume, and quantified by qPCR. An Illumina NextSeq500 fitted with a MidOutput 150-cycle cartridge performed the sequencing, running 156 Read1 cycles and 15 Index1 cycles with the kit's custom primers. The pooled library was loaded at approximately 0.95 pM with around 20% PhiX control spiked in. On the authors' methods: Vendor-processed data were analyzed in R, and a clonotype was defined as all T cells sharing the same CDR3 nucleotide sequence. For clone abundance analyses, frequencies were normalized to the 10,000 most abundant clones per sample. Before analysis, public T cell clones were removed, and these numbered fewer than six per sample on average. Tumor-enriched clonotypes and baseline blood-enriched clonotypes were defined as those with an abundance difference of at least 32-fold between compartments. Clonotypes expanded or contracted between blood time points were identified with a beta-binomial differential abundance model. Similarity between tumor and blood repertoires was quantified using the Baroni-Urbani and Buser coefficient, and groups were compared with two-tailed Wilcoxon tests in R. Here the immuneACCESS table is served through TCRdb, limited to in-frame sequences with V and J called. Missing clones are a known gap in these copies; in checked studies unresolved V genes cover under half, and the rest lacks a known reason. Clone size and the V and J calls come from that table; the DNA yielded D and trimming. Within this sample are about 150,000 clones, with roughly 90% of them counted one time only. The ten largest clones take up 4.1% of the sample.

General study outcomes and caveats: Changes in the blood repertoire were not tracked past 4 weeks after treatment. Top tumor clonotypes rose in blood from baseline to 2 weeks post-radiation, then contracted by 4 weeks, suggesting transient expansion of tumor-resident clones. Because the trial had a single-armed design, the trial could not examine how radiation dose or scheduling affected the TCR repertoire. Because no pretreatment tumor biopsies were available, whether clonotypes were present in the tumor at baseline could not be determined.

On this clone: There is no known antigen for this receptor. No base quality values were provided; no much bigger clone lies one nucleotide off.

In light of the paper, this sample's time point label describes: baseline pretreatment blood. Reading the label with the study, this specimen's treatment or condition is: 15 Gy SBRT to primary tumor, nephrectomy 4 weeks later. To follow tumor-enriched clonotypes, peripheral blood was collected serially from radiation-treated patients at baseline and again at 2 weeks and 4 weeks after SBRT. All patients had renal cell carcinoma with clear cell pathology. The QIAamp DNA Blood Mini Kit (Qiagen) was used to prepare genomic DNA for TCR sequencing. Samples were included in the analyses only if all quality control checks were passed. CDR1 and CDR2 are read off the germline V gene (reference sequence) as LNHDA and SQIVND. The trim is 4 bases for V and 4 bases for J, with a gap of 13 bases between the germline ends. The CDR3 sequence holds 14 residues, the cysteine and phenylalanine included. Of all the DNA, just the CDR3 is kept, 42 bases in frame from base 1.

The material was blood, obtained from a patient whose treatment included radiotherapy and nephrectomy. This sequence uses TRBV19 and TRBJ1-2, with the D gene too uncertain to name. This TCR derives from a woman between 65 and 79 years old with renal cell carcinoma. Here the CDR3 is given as CASSTSGTTYGYTF. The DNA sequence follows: TGTGCCAGTAGTACCTCAGGAACGACCTATGGCTACACCTTC.